The clone carrying this TCR beta chain was picked up a small number of times. Its cognate antigen is unknown. V lost 5 bases and J lost 1; bases outside the gene matches: 11. From germline, CDR1 is MGHRA and CDR2 YSYEKL. This CDR3 is 16 amino acids long. Central memory, naive, regulatory and stem cell-like memory CD4+ cells were sorted by CD45RO/CCR7/CD25/CD127/CD95/CD27. What was sequenced were expressed TCRB transcripts, since all of the isolated RNA had been reverse transcribed. Profiled with immunoSEQ multiplex PCR; TCRdb holds only in-frame clones, not every one. This sample has roughly 280,000 clones, with around 22% found just once. These data originate in a study of beta chain features in type 1 diabetes. Whole-study findings and limits: High TCR expression in some cells could lead to their over-representation in cDNA sequencing. Across patients, naive, central memory and Treg TCRB repertoires exhibited apparently greater similarity than was observed across healthy donors. Significant though moderate, a shortening of TCRB CDR3s appeared in all four CD4+ subsets of Type 1 diabetes patients.

Sequenced sample: naive CD4+ T cells from blood. The chain couples TRBV4-1 to TRBJ2-7; 7 bases match TRBD2. The source is a woman under 40 with type 1 diabetes. Here the CDR3 DNA reads TGCGCCAGCAGCGAAGTCAGGGCGGGAGTGTCCTACGAGCAGTACTTC. Translated, it gives CASSEVRAGVSYEQYF.